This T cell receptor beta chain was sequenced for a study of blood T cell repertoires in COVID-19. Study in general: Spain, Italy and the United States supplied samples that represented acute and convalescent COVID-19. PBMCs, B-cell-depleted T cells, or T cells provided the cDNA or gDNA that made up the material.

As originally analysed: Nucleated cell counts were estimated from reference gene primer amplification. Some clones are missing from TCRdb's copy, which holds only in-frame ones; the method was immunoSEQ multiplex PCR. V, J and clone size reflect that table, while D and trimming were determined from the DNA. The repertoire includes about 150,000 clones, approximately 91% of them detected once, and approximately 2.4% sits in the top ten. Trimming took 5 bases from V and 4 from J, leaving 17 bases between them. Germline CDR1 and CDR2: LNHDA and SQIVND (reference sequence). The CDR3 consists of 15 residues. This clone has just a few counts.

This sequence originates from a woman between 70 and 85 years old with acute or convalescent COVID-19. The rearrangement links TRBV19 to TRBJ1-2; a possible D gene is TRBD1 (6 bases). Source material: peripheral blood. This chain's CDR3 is CASSDPGQRGYGYTF. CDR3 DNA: TGTGCCAGTAGTGATCCGGGACAACGGGGCTATGGCTACACCTTC. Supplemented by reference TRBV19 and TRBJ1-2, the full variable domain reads DGGITQSPKYLFRKEGQNVTLSCEQNLNHDAMYWYRQDPGQGLRLIYYSQIVNDFQKGDIAEGYSVSREKKESFPLTVTSAQKNPTAFYLCASSDPGQRGYGYTFGSGTRLTVV.